The 3 T cell receptor beta chains below all came from one sample that was sequenced in a study of T-cell memory formation after mild COVID-19. In TCRdb, the 5' RACE reads were re-called with MiXCR into one record per CDR3 protein. The profile shows about 33,000 distinct CDR3 sequences, roughly 21% of them singletons. Sequencing was carried out using PBMCs or a T cell subset sorted from them (not recorded which). These receptors originate from an adult who had mild COVID-19 (a few samples of this study predate the infection). Cell type and time point are not known.

Many counts were recorded for this clonotype. V usage is TRBV5-1 and J usage is TRBJ1-5; D gene uncertain. V gave up 5 bases and J gave up 0 bases, with 21 bases separating them. Germline values: CDR1 SGHRS, CDR2 YFSETQ. The CDR3 sequence is 18 residues long. The DNA for the CDR3 is TGCGCCAGCAGTAGTGAAATGTGGACCTACCTTAGCAATCAGCCCCAGCATTTT. It translates to CASSSEMWTYLSNQPQHF.

This clonotype was found many times. The chain couples TRBV4-3 to TRBJ2-1; TRBD2 matches 7 bases. The germline gives CDR1 LGHNA, CDR2 YSLEER. The trim removed 0 bases at V and 7 bases at J, leaving 6 bases unmatched. There are 15 residues in the CDR3. The CDR3 loop is CASSQESGEGNEQFF. Written as DNA, the CDR3 is TGCGCCAGCAGCCAAGAGAGCGGGGAGGGGAATGAGCAGTTCTTC.

The gene calls are TRBV29-1 and TRBJ2-7; a weak D match, TRBD2 (6 bases). The CDR3 has 14 amino acids. Germline V CDR1 and CDR2: SQVTM, ANQGSEA. Between the trimmed V and J ends, which lost 6 bases and 1 base, there was a span of 16 bases. The CDR3 spells CSVGGALTSYEQYF. DNA of the CDR3: TGCAGCGTCGGAGGGGCCTTGACATCCTACGAGCAGTACTTC.